Below are 23 T cell receptor beta chains sequenced from a single sample in a study of control samples from healthy donors and cancer patients. Measured with immunoSEQ multiplex PCR; TCRdb has only the in-frame clones, and not every one. The table includes over 85,000 clones, about 91% detected once. Specimen: blood. The receptors derive from a woman in her late teens or twenties in good health.

The chain carries TRBV10-3 and TRBJ1-5, with D possibly being TRBD1 (5 bases). Germline CDR1 and CDR2: ENHRY and SYGVKD. V lost 6 bases and J lost 3, with 12 bases in between. The CDR3 consists of 14 residues. The CDR3 nucleotides read TGTGCCATCAGCGATGCAGGGCCCAATCAGCCCCAGCATTTT. As protein: CAISDAGPNQPQHF.

This clone was observed many times. V usage is TRBV7-2 and J usage is TRBJ2-5; 8 bases are shared with TRBD1. V lost 3 bases and J lost 5; bases outside the gene matches: 5. Germline V gene sequence: CDR1 SGHTA, CDR2 FQGNSA. The CDR3 has 14 residues. CDR3 nucleotide sequence: TGTGCCAGCAGCTTGACAGGGGTGTTGGAGACCCAGTACTTC. It encodes CASSLTGVLETQYF. The full variable domain, with the rest looked up from reference TRBV7-2 and TRBJ2-5, is GAGVSQSPSNKVTEKGKDVELRCDPISGHTALYWYRQSLGQGLEFLIYFQGNSAPDKSGLPSDRFSAERTGGSVSTLTIQRTQQEDSAVYLCASSLTGVLETQYFGPGTRLLVL.

This sequence joins TRBV6-5 and TRBJ1-5; D is uncertain. The CDR3 is made up of 12 amino acids. The V gene's germline CDR1 is MNHEY and CDR2 SVGAGI. V was shortened by 10 bases and J by 7 bases, with 14 bases between the two germline ends. CDR3 in DNA: TGTGCCATCGGTTCCGGGCCCCAGCCCCAGCATTTT. Amino acid sequence: CAIGSGPQPQHF.

The chain joins TRBV6-2 or TRBV6-3 to TRBJ1-5, with 7 bases that match TRBD1. The CDR3 length is 15 residues. J lost 1 base, V lost 5 bases, and 5 bases had no gene match. Germline V gene lookup returns CDR1 MNHEY and CDR2 SVGEGT. CDR3 DNA sequence: TGTGCCAGCAGTATGACAGGGAACAGCAATCAGCCCCAGCATTTT. This codes for CASSMTGNSNQPQHF.

This chain uses TRBV6-1 with TRBJ1-3; 7 bases fit TRBD1. The J segment lost 0 bases and the V segment lost 7 bases, leaving 6 bases of the junction unmatched. This CDR3 region has 15 residues. Germline V CDR1 and CDR2: MNHNS, SASEGT. The DNA for the CDR3 is TGTGCCAGCACTAGAACAGGGGACTCTGGAAACACCATATATTTT. It encodes CASTRTGDSGNTIYF.

This clone has a single count. The chain links TRBV11-2 to TRBJ2-1; tentatively, D is TRBD2 (6 bases). There are 16 residues in the CDR3. The V and J ends lost 3 bases and 1 base respectively, with 13 bases between them. In germline, CDR1 is SGHAT, CDR2 FQNNGV. The CDR3 sequence is CASSFSLATSYNEQFF. The CDR3 DNA reads TGTGCCAGCAGCTTTTCCCTAGCGACGTCCTACAATGAGCAGTTCTTC.

The rearrangement joins TRBV27 to TRBJ2-6; D gene uncertain. CDR1 MNHEY and CDR2 SMNVEV come from the germline V gene (reference sequence). V dropped 0 bases and J dropped 0 bases, with 6 bases sitting between them. The CDR3 contains 16 residues. CDR3 sequence (DNA): TGTGCCAGCAGTTTATCCCCCCACTCTGGGGCCAACGTCCTGACTTTC. Its translation: CASSLSPHSGANVLTF. Together with reference TRBV27 and TRBJ2-6, the CDR3 gives the full variable domain: EAQVTQNPRYLITVTGKKLTVTCSQNMNHEYMSWYRQDPGLGLRQIYYSMNVEVTDKGDVPEGYKVSRKEKRNFPLILESPSPNQTSLYFCASSLSPHSGANVLTFGAGSRLTVL.

This clone came up once. The chain carries TRBV2 and TRBJ2-5; D remains unclear. The germline V and J ends were trimmed by 3 bases and 2 bases, with 10 bases remaining between them. The V gene's germline CDR1 is SNHLY and CDR2 FYNNEI. This CDR3 contains 14 residues. The CDR3 loop reads CASSDRHIQETQYF. The CDR3 DNA reads TGTGCCAGCAGTGATCGGCACATTCAAGAGACCCAGTACTTC.

Only one count was recorded for this clone. The sample contains more than one DNA sequence encoding this CDR3. CDR3 in DNA: TGCGCCAGCAGCCCGGGACAGGGCAACACCGGGGAGCTGTTTTTT. Its protein is CASSPGQGNTGELFF. The V gene is TRBV5-1, the J gene TRBJ2-2; 9 bases agree with TRBD1. CDR3 length: 15 amino acids. V dropped 4 bases and J dropped 2; count of bases not matched to a gene: 3. The germline gives CDR1 SGHRS, CDR2 YFSETQ.

The genes are TRBV24-1 and TRBJ2-1, with D perhaps being TRBD1 or TRBD2 (5 bases each). The CDR3 extends over 15 amino acids. CDR1 KGHDR and CDR2 SFDVKD come from the germline V gene. V was trimmed by 3 bases and J by 4 bases, leaving 12 bases between them. CDR3 in DNA: TGTGCCACCAGTGATACCGGGGACCTTTACAATGAGCAGTTCTTC. Amino acid sequence: CATSDTGDLYNEQFF.

This clone appeared once. V gene TRBV6-6 combines with J gene TRBJ1-5; D is unresolved. Germline-derived CDR1 and CDR2 are MNHNY and SVGAGI (reference sequence). The CDR3 loop spans 15 amino acids. V lost 6 bases, J lost 5 bases, and 17 bases lay in between. The CDR3 region is CASREGLHRDQPQHF. CDR3 nucleotide sequence: TGTGCCAGCAGAGAGGGCCTTCACCGGGATCAGCCCCAGCATTTT.

The sample holds one count of this clone. The chain combines TRBV5-1 with TRBJ2-3; no clear D. The CDR3 is 15 amino acids. Germline V CDR1 and CDR2: SGHRS, YFSETQ. Trimming shortened V by 0 bases and J by 2 bases, and 10 bases separated the two germline ends. In DNA, the CDR3 is TGCGCCAGCAGCTTGGAATGGTCCAACACAGATACGCAGTATTTT. This translates into CASSLEWSNTDTQYF. Full variable domain (remainder filled in from reference TRBV5-1 and TRBJ2-3): KAGVTQTPRYLIKTRGQQVTLSCSPISGHRSVSWYQQTPGQGLQFLFEYFSETQRNKGNFPGRFSGRQFSNSRSEMNVSTLELGDSALYLCASSLEWSNTDTQYFGPGTRLTVL.

The chain has TRBV4-3 and TRBJ2-5, with 8 positions matching TRBD2. Trimming cost V 0 bases and J 2 bases; bases outside gene matches: 11. Germline V CDR1 and CDR2: LGHNA, YSLEER. The CDR3 has 18 residues. The CDR3 coding sequence is TGCGCCAGCAGCCAAGAGAGTGTGGTAGCGGGACCTCAAGAGACCCAGTACTTC. It is translated as CASSQESVVAGPQETQYF.

The V call is TRBV7-9, the J call TRBJ2-2, with TRBD2 identical over 7 bases. This CDR3 spans 16 amino acids. Germline V lookup: CDR1 SEHNR, CDR2 FQNEAQ (reference sequence). The junction had 10 bases not matched to a gene; V was cut back by 5 bases and J by 4 bases. CDR3 nucleotide sequence: TGTGCCAGCAGCCCAATGGGCGGGAGTGTCACCGGGGAGCTGTTTTTT. Translated: CASSPMGGSVTGELFF. The variable domain in full, completed from reference TRBV7-9 and TRBJ2-2, reads DTGVSQNPRHKITKRGQNVTFRCDPISEHNRLYWYRQTLGQGPEFLTYFQNEAQLEKSRLLSDRFSAERPKGSFSTLEIQRTEQGDSAMYLCASSPMGGSVTGELFFGEGSRLTVL.

The chain uses TRBV7-9 and TRBJ2-7; 15 bases map to TRBD2. Per germline, CDR1 SEHNR and CDR2 FQNEAQ (reference sequence). Trimming at V came to 3 bases and at J to 6 bases, leaving 12 bases not matched to a gene. The CDR3 sequence is 18 residues long. In DNA, the CDR3 is TGTGCCAGCAGCTTGGCCGGACTAGCGGGAGGGCCGGGGGCCGAGCAGTACTTC. Amino acid sequence: CASSLAGLAGGPGAEQYF. Full variable domain (missing parts from reference TRBV7-9 and TRBJ2-7): DTGVSQNPRHKITKRGQNVTFRCDPISEHNRLYWYRQTLGQGPEFLTYFQNEAQLEKSRLLSDRFSAERPKGSFSTLEIQRTEQGDSAMYLCASSLAGLAGGPGAEQYFGPGTRLTVT.

This clone was seen a single time. The rearrangement uses TRBV7-9 and TRBJ2-1; TRBD2 aligns across 14 bases. In germline, CDR1 is SEHNR, CDR2 FQNEAQ (reference sequence). V was clipped by 1 base and J by 9 bases; unmatched bases: 5. CDR3 size: 16 residues. Written as DNA, the CDR3 is TGTGCCAGCAGCTTAGAGGGACTAGCGGGGGCGGGTGAGCAGTTCTTC. It translates to CASSLEGLAGAGEQFF.

The genes are TRBV7-2 and TRBJ1-6, with D possibly being TRBD1 (6 bases). V gave up 5 bases and J gave up 3 bases, with 11 bases separating them. Germline-derived CDR1 and CDR2 are SGHTA and FQGNSA. The CDR3 length is 15 residues. In DNA form, the CDR3 reads TGTGCCAGCAGCCTCCGGGACAACTATAATTCACCCCTCCACTTT. Protein product: CASSLRDNYNSPLHF.

The CDR3 coding sequence is TGTGCCAGCACCCGGGGGGTTACGGATGGCTACACCTTC. Amino acids: CASTRGVTDGYTF. The gene calls are TRBV5-5 and TRBJ1-2; D is perhaps TRBD1 (5 bases). Germline CDR1 reads SGHKS; CDR2 reads YYEKEE (reference sequence). This CDR3 comprises 13 residues. Deletions cut 6 bases from V and 6 bases from J, with 15 bases between.

CDR3 bases: TGTGCCAGCAGTACGGAAGTCGCGGCCGGCTACACCTTC. This sequence encodes CASSTEVAAGYTF. V is TRBV6-2 or TRBV6-3 and J is TRBJ1-2; D unresolved. CDR3 length equals 13 residues. Germline V lookup: CDR1 MNHEY, CDR2 SVGEGT. The V and J ends lost 5 bases and 8 bases respectively, with 15 bases between them.

The chain employs TRBV5-1 and TRBJ1-5; maybe TRBD1 (5 bases). The CDR3 length is 16 residues. Trimming removed 7 bases at V and 2 bases at J, with 19 bases between. CDR1 is SGHRS and CDR2 is YFSETQ in the germline V gene. The CDR3 bases are TGCGCCAGCCTTCGGACGGGAGTAGGGGGCAATCAGCCCCAGCATTTT. It specifies CASLRTGVGGNQPQHF.

The chain recombines TRBV12-5 with TRBJ2-1; TRBD2 agrees at 8 bases. J was trimmed by 0 bases and V by 1 base; bases with no gene match: 14. Germline CDR1 and CDR2: LGHNT and FRNRAP. The CDR3 runs to 20 residues. CDR3 sequence: CASGLAREAGYRGSYNEQFF. CDR3 DNA sequence: TGTGCTAGTGGTTTGGCGCGGGAGGCCGGGTACCGGGGCTCCTACAATGAGCAGTTCTTC.

The genes are TRBV5-1 and TRBJ2-3, with D unclear. This CDR3 is built from 15 residues. V was clipped by 0 bases and J by 0 bases, with 8 bases between them. The germline V gene has CDR1 SGHRS and CDR2 YFSETQ. The CDR3 sequence is CASSLEAVSTDTQYF. The CDR3 region has the DNA TGCGCCAGCAGCTTGGAGGCGGTTAGCACAGATACGCAGTATTTT.

This chain connects TRBV9 to TRBJ2-1; the D is unclear. Trimming removed 8 bases from V and 0 bases from J, with 18 bases in between. The CDR3 is 16 amino acids. From germline, CDR1 is SGDLS and CDR2 YYNGEE. CDR3 region: CASRIGGISSYNEQFF. As DNA, the CDR3 is TGTGCCAGTCGTATTGGCGGTATTAGCTCCTACAATGAGCAGTTCTTC.